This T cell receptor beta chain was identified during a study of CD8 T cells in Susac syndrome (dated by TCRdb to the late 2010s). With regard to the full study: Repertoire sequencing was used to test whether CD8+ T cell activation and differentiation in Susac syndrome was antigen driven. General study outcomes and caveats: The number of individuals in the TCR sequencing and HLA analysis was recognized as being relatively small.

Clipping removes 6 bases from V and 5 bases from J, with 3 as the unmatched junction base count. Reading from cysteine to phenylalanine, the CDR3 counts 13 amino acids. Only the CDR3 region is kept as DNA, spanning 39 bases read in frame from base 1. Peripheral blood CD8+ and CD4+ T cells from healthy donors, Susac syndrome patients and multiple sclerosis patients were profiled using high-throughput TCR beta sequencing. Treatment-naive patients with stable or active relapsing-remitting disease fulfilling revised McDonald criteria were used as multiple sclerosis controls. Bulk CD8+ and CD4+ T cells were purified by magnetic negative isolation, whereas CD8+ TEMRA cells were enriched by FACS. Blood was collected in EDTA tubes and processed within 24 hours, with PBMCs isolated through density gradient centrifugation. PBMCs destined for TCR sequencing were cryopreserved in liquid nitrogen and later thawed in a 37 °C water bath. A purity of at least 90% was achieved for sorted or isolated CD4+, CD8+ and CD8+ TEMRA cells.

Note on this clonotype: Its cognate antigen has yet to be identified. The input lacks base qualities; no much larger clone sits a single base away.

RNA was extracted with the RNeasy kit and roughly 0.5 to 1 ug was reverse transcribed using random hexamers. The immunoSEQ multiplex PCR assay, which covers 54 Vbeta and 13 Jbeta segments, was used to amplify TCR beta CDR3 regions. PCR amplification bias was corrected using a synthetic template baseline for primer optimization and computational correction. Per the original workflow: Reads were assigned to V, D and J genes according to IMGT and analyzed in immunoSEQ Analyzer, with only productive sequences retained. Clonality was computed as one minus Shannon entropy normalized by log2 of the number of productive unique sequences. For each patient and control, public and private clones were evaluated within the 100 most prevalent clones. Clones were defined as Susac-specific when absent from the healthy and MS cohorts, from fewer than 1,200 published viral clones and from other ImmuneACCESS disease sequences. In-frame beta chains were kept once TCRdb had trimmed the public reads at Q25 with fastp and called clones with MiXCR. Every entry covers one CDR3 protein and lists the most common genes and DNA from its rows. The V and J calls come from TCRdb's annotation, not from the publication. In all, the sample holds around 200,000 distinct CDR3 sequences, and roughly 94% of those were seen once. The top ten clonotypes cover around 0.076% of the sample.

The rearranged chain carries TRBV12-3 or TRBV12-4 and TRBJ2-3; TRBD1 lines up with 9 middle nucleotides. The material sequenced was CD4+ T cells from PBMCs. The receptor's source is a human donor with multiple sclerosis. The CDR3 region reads CASSATGGDTQYF. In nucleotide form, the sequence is TGTGCCAGCAGCGCGACAGGGGGAGATACGCAGTATTTT.